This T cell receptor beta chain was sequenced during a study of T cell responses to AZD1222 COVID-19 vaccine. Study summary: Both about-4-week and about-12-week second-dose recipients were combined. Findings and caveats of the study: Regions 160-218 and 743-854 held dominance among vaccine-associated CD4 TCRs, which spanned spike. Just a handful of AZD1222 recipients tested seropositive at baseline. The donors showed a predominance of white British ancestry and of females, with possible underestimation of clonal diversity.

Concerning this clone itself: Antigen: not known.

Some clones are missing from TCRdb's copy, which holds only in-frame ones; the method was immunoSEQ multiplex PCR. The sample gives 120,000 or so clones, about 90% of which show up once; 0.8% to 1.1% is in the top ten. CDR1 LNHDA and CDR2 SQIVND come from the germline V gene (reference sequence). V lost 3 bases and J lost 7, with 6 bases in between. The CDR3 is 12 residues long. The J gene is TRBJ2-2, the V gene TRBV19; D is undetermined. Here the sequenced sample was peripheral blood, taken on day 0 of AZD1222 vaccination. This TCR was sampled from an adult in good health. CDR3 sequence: CASSILGGELFF. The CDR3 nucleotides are TGTGCCAGTAGTATTCTGGGCGGGGAGCTGTTTTTT.